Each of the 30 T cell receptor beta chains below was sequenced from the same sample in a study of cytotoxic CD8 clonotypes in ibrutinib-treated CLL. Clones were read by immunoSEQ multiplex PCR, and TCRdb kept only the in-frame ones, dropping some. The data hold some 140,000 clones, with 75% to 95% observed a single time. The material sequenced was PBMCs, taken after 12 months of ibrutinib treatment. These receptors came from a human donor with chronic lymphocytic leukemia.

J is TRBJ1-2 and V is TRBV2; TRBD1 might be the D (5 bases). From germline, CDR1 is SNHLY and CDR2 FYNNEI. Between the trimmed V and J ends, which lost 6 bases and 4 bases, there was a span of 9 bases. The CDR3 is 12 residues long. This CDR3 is CASRLGVYGYTF. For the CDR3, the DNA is TGTGCCAGCAGACTAGGGGTCTATGGCTACACCTTC. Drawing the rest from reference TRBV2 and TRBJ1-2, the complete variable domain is EPEVTQTPSHQVTQMGQEVILRCVPISNHLYFYWYRQILGQKVEFLVSFYNNEISEKSEIFDDQFSVERPDGSNFTLKIRSTKLEDSAMYFCASRLGVYGYTFGSGTRLTVV.

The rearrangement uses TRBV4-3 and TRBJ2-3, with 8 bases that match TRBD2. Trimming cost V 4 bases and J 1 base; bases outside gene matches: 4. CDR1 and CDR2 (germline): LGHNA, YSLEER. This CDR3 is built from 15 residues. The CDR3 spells CASSPGGKRTDTQYF. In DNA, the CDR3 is TGCGCCAGCAGCCCGGGGGGGAAACGCACAGATACGCAGTATTTT.

The CDR3 here is CASSIRGPNTGELFF. CDR3 coding DNA: TGTGCCAGCAGCATTAGAGGGCCGAACACCGGGGAGCTGTTTTTT. The chain joins TRBV28 to TRBJ2-2; tentatively, D is TRBD2 (5 bases). The CDR3 contains 15 residues. The ends were cut back, 6 bases at V and 0 bases at J, with 11 bases in the middle. Germline CDR1 reads MDHEN; CDR2 reads SYDVKM.

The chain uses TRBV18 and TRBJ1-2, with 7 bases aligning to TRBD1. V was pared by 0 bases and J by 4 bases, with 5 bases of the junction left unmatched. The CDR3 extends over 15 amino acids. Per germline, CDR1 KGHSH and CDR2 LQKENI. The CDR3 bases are TGTGCCAGCTCACCACCAGAAGGGGGCTCCTATGGCTACACCTTC. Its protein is CASSPPEGGSYGYTF.

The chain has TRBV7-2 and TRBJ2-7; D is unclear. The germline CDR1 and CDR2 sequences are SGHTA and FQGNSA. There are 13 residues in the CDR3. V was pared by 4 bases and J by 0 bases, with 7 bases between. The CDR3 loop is CASSSMSSYEQYF. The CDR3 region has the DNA TGTGCCAGCAGCTCAATGAGCTCCTACGAGCAGTACTTC.

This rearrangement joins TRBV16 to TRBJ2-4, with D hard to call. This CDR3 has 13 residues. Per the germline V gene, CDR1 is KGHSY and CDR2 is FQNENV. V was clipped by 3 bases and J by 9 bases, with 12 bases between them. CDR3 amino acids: CASSQPEAGIQYF. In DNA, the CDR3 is TGTGCCAGCAGCCAGCCAGAGGCCGGCATTCAGTACTTC.

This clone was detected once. CDR3 coding DNA: TGTGCCAGCAGCTTGGGGACAGGCGCAAATCAGCCCCAGCATTTT. Residues: CASSLGTGANQPQHF. This rearrangement joins TRBV11-2 to TRBJ1-5, with TRBD1 matching over 8 bases. J gave up 4 bases and V 3 bases, and 5 bases lay outside the gene matches. This CDR3 has 15 residues. Germline V gene sequence: CDR1 SGHAT, CDR2 FQNNGV.

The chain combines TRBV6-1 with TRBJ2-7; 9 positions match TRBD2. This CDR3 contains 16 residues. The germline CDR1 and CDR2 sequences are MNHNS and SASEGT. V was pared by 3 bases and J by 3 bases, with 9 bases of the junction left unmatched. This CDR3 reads CASSEALGTSFYEQYF. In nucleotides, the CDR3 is TGTGCCAGCAGTGAGGCACTCGGGACTAGCTTCTACGAGCAGTACTTC.

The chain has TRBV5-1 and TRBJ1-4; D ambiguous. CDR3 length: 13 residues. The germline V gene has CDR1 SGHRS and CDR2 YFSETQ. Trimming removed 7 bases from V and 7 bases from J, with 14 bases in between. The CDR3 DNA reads TGCGCCAGCTCGTTGGATGTTAGTGAAAAACTGTTTTTT. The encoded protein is CASSLDVSEKLFF.

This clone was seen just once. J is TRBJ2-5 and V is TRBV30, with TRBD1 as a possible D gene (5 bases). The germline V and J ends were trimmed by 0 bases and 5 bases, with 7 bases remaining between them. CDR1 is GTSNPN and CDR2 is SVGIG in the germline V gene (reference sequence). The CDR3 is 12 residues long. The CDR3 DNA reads TGTGCCTGGAGTGTATCAGGGGAGACCCAGTACTTC. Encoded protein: CAWSVSGETQYF.

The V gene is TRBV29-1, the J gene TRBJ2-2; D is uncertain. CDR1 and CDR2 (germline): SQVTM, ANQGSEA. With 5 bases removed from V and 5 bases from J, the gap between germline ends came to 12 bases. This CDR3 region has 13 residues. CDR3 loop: CSVSASMTGELFF. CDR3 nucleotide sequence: TGCAGCGTTAGCGCCTCGATGACCGGGGAGCTGTTTTTT.

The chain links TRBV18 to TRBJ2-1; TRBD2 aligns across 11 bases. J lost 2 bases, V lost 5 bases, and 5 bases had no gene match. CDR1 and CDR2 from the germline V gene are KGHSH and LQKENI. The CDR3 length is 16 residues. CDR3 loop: CASSTGTSGAYNEQFF. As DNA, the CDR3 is TGTGCCAGCTCAACCGGGACTAGCGGAGCCTACAATGAGCAGTTCTTC.

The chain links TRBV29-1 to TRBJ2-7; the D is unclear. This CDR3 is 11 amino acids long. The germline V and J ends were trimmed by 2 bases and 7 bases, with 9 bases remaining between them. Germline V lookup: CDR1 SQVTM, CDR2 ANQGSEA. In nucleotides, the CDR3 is TGCAGCGTTGAACGGTCGCGGGAGCAGTACTTC. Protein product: CSVERSREQYF.

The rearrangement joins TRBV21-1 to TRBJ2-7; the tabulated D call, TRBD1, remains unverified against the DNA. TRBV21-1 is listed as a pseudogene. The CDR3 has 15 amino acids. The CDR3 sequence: CASSRGTPTPYEQYF. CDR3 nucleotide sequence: TGTGCCAGCAGCAGAGGGACACCGACCCCCTACGAGCAGTACTTC.

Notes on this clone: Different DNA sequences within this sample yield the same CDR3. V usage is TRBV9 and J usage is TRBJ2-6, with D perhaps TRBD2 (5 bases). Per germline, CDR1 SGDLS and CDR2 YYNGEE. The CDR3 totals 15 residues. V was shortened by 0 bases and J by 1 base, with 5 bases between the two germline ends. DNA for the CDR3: TGTGCCAGCAGCGTAGCGGGGTCTGGGGCCAACGTCCTGACTTTC. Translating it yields CASSVAGSGANVLTF.

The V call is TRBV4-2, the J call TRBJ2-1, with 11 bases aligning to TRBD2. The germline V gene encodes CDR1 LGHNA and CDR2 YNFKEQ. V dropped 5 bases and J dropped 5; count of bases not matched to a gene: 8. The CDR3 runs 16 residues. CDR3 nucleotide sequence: TGTGCCAGCAGCTTCTTCCCGGGACTAGCGGACAATGAGCAGTTCTTC. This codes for CASSFFPGLADNEQFF.

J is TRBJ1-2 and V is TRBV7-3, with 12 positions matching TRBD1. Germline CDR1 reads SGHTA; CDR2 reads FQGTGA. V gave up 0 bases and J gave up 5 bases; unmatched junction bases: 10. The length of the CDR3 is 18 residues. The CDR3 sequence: CASSLTEGTGGEPYGYTF. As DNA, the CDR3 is TGTGCCAGCAGCTTAACGGAGGGGACAGGGGGCGAGCCGTATGGCTACACCTTC.

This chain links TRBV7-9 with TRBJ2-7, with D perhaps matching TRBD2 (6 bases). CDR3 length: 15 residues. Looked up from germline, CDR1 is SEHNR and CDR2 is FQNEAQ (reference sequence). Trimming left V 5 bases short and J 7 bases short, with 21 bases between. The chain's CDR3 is CASSPGLNERREQYF. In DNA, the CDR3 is TGTGCCAGCAGCCCCGGACTAAACGAGCGGCGGGAGCAGTACTTC.

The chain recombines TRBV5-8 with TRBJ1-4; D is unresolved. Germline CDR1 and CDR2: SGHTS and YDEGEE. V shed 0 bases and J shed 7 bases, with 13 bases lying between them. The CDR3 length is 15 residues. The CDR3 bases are TGTGCCAGCAGCTTGGCCCAAGGGAATCGTGAAAAACTGTTTTTT. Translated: CASSLAQGNREKLFF.

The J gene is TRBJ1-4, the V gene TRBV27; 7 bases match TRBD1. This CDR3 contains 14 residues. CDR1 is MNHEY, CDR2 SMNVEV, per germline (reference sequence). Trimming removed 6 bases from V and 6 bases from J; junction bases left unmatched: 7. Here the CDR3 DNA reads TGTGCCAGCAGGCCGAGACAGGGACATGAAAAACTGTTTTTT. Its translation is CASRPRQGHEKLFF.

This chain's CDR3 is CASSFLAGGNTGELFF. The CDR3, as DNA: TGTGCCAGCAGCTTTTTAGCGGGAGGGAACACCGGGGAGCTGTTTTTT. V is TRBV7-2 and J is TRBJ2-2; 10 bases match TRBD2. CDR3 length: 16 residues. Germline CDR1 SGHTA, CDR2 FQGNSA. The J segment lost 1 base and the V segment lost 3 bases, leaving 2 bases of the junction unmatched. The variable domain in full, with the rest retrieved from reference TRBV7-2 and TRBJ2-2, is GAGVSQSPSNKVTEKGKDVELRCDPISGHTALYWYRQSLGQGLEFLIYFQGNSAPDKSGLPSDRFSAERTGGSVSTLTIQRTQQEDSAVYLCASSFLAGGNTGELFFGEGSRLTVL.

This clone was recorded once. The CDR3 loop reads CASSGSGTSGYEQYF. DNA for the CDR3: TGTGCCAGCAGCGGCTCCGGGACTAGCGGTTACGAGCAGTACTTC. The chain joins TRBV9 to TRBJ2-7; 11 nucleotides match TRBD2. The germline gives CDR1 SGDLS, CDR2 YYNGEE. There are 15 residues in the CDR3. Trimming at V came to 3 bases and at J to 4 bases, leaving 6 bases not matched to a gene.

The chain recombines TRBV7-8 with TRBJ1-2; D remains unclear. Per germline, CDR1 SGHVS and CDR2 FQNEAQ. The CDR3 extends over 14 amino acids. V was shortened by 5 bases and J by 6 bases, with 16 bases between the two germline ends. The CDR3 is CASSADRIRDGYTF. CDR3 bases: TGTGCCAGCAGCGCCGACCGCATCAGAGATGGCTACACCTTC.

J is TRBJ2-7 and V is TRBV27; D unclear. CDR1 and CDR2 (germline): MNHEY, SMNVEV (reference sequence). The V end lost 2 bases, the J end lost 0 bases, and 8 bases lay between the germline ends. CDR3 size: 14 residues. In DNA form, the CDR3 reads TGTGCCAGCAGTTTAGCACCAGACTCCTACGAGCAGTACTTC. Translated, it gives CASSLAPDSYEQYF.

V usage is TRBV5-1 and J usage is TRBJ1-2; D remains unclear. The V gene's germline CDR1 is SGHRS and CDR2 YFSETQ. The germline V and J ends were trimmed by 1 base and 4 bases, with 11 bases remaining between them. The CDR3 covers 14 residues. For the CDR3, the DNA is TGCGCCAGCAGCTTGAATGAGTTCTCCTATGGCTACACCTTC. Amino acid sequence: CASSLNEFSYGYTF.

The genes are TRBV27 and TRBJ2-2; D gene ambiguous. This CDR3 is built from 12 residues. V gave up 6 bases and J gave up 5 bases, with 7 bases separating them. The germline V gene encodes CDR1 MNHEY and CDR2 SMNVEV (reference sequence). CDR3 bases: TGTGCCAGCAGAGGGCCTACCGGGGAGCTGTTTTTT. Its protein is CASRGPTGELFF.

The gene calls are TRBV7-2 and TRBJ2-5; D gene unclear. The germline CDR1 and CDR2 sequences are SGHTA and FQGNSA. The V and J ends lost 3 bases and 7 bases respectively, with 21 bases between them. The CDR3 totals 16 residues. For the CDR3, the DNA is TGTGCCAGCAGCTTGGTGGGAACTGGCGTGCTAGGGACCCAGTACTTC. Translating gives CASSLVGTGVLGTQYF.

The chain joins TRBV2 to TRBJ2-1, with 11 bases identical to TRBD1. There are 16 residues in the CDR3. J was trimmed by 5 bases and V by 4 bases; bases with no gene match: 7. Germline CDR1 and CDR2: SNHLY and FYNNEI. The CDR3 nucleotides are TGTGCCAGCAGTGGCGGGACAGGGGGACGACACAATGAGCAGTTCTTC. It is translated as CASSGGTGGRHNEQFF.

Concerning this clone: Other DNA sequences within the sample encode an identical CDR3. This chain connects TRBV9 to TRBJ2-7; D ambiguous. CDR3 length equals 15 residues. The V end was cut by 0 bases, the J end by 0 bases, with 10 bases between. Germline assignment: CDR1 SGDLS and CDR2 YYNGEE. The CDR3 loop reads CASSVGPASSYEQYF. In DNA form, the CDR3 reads TGTGCCAGCAGCGTAGGCCCAGCTAGCTCCTACGAGCAGTACTTC.

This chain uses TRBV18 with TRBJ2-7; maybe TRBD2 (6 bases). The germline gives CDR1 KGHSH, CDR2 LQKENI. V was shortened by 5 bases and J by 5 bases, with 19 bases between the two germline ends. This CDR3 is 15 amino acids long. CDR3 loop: CASSSGGPKMDEQYF. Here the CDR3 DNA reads TGTGCCAGCTCATCCGGGGGTCCGAAGATGGACGAGCAGTACTTC.